The TCR beta chain under discussion was sequenced for a study of memory CD4+ T cells and cytomegalovirus serostatus. Study findings and constraints: A US-trained random forest predicted CMV serostatus with median AUC around 0.9. Each of approximately 63 CMV-associated TCRbeta sequences occurred in one to five individuals.

Germline lookup yields CDR1 GTSNPN and CDR2 SVGIG (reference sequence). The CDR3 extends over 13 amino acids. Trimming pared 5 bases from V and 5 bases from J, leaving 15 bases between. In the study's own analysis: Out-of-frame sequences were removed, leaving 2,204,828 distinct TCRbeta sequences. Data came from immunoSEQ multiplex PCR; TCRdb stores just in-frame clones and leaves some out. V and J calls and clone size come straight from that table; D and trimming were deduced from the DNA. Counted here are tens of thousands of clones, 82% occurring once; the ten biggest clones make up under 0.5%. Single viable CD3+CD4+CD8-CD45RO+ cells were sorted as the memory CD4+ T cells. CMV serostatus came from serum IgG against pp150, pp28, p38, p52. To note about this clone: Its target is not known.

The specimen sequenced was memory CD4+ T cells from blood. The chain links TRBV30 to TRBJ1-1, with D possibly being TRBD1 (6 bases). The sequence was obtained from an adult in good health and CMV-seronegative. Some clones in this sample may be carry-over from other donors' samples. CDR3 in amino acids: CAWRGQLRTEAFF. The CDR3 bases are TGTGCCTGGCGGGGACAACTGAGAACTGAAGCTTTCTTT.